This TCR beta chain was sequenced in a study of beta chain features in type 1 diabetes. About the study: Investigators examined some 110,000,000 sorted cells across all samples.

Comments on this clone: Its antigen is as yet unknown.

V was pared by 8 bases and J by 6 bases, with 16 bases between. From germline, CDR1 is SGHTA and CDR2 FQGNSA. CDR3 length: 14 residues. Study results and caveats: Across patients, naive, central memory and Treg TCRB repertoires exhibited apparently greater similarity than was observed across healthy donors. Cells with high TCR expression could be over-represented when cDNA is sequenced.

What was sequenced were expressed TCRB transcripts, since all of the isolated RNA had been reverse transcribed. The method was immunoSEQ multiplex PCR; TCRdb's version includes in-frame clones alone and lacks a portion of them. The repertoire has 120,000 to 150,000 clones, approximately 9.8% of them found once; the top ten carry nearly 0.65%. This sequence joins TRBV7-2 and TRBJ2-2; perhaps TRBD2 as D (6 bases). The sequence derives from a woman between 40 and 55 years old in good health. The sequenced material came from central memory CD4+ T cells from blood. CDR3 nucleotide sequence: TGTGCCAGCCAACGGGAGCTCATCGCCGGGGAGCTGTTTTTT. The encoded protein is CASQRELIAGELFF.